These 23 T cell receptor beta chains share one sample of origin, sequenced in a study of control samples from healthy donors and cancer patients (dated by TCRdb to between 2020 and 2021). Library method: the immunoSEQ multiplex PCR assay. In its TCRdb copy, this immuneACCESS table keeps in-frame sequences only and misses some clones. Where compared with another copy, unresolved V genes explain less than half of these, and the others have no known cause. For this sample there are about 120,000 clones; about 90% appear just once. 2% to 2.5% of the sample is in the top ten clones. Sequenced input: blood. These receptors originate from a woman aged 45 to 65 in good health.

The chain joins TRBV24-1 to TRBJ2-4; D is unresolved. Germline lookup yields CDR1 KGHDR and CDR2 SFDVKD. This CDR3 comprises 14 residues. V was pared by 7 bases and J by 1 base, with 10 bases between. This CDR3 reads CATRSVPAKNIQYF. The CDR3 coding sequence is TGTGCCACCAGAAGTGTCCCCGCCAAAAACATTCAGTACTTC.

The V call is TRBV2, the J call TRBJ1-1, with D hard to call. The CDR3 runs to 13 residues. Germline CDR1 is SNHLY and CDR2 is FYNNEI. V was cut by 1 base and J by 4 bases, with 7 bases left in between. In DNA form, the CDR3 reads TGTGCCAGCAGTGAAGAGGTTCTCACTGAAGCTTTCTTT. Amino acid sequence: CASSEEVLTEAFF.

This clone showed up just once. The V gene is TRBV20-1, the J gene TRBJ1-5, with D possibly TRBD1 on 5 matching bases. This CDR3 spans 15 amino acids. Trimming pared 3 bases from V and 6 bases from J, leaving 18 bases between. In germline, CDR1 is DFQATT, CDR2 SNEGSKA (reference sequence). The CDR3 DNA is TGCAGTGCTAGTACGACTGACAGCCCTTTTCAGCCCCAGCATTTT. Protein product: CSASTTDSPFQPQHF.

CDR3 sequence: CASSRVDRDVHGYTF. CDR3 nucleotides: TGTGCCAGCAGCCGAGTCGACAGGGATGTACATGGCTACACCTTC. This chain joins TRBV14 and TRBJ1-2, with TRBD1 matching 7 bases. The CDR3 covers 15 residues. Germline V CDR1 and CDR2: SGHDN, FVKESK. Unmatched junction bases numbered 11, after V lost 4 bases and J lost 6 bases.

The rearrangement joins TRBV3-1 (or the pseudogene TRBV3-2) to TRBJ1-2, with D uncertain. V lost 3 bases to trimming and J lost 4 bases, with 9 bases between them. CDR1 and CDR2 from the germline V gene are LGHDT and YNNKEL (reference sequence). There are 13 residues in the CDR3. Here the CDR3 reads CASSQAAGYGYTF. The CDR3, as DNA: TGTGCCAGCAGCCAGGCTGCGGGCTATGGCTACACCTTC.

This chain joins TRBV3-1 (or the pseudogene TRBV3-2) and TRBJ1-1; D unresolved. The CDR3 extends over 13 amino acids. V was trimmed by 5 bases and J by 4 bases, leaving 11 bases between them. Germline CDR1 LGHDT, CDR2 YNNKEL (reference sequence). The CDR3 DNA sequence: TGTGCCAGCAGCTATGACCTTGGCACTGAAGCTTTCTTT. This gives the protein CASSYDLGTEAFF.

The genes are TRBV29-1 and TRBJ1-5; D not resolved. The CDR3 runs to 13 residues. The germline V gene has CDR1 SQVTM and CDR2 ANQGSEA. The V end lost 4 bases, the J end lost 5 bases, and 12 bases lay between the germline ends. The chain's CDR3 is CSVVVGSDQPQHF. CDR3 in DNA: TGCAGCGTTGTTGTCGGATCGGATCAGCCCCAGCATTTT.

This chain uses TRBV11-2 with TRBJ1-2; 7 nucleotides match TRBD1. The CDR3 consists of 13 residues. The V segment lost 5 bases and the J segment 5 bases; nucleotides outside the gene matches: 5. Germline loops: CDR1 SGHAT, CDR2 FQNNGV. The CDR3 protein is CASSPWTGYGYTF. The CDR3, as DNA: TGTGCCAGCAGCCCATGGACAGGTTATGGCTACACCTTC.

The CDR3 sequence is CASSQDLQGGGYTF. In DNA form, the CDR3 reads TGCGCCAGCAGCCAAGATCTCCAGGGAGGTGGCTACACCTTC. The chain carries TRBV4-1 and TRBJ1-2; TRBD1 might be the D (5 bases). The CDR3 length is 14 residues. V lost 0 bases, J lost 7 bases, and 12 bases lay in between. Germline V gene sequence: CDR1 MGHRA, CDR2 YSYEKL.

The rearrangement joins TRBV29-1 to TRBJ1-1; a possible D gene is TRBD1 (6 bases). Trimming took off 6 bases at V and 4 bases at J, with 30 bases between the two ends. Germline loops: CDR1 SQVTM, CDR2 ANQGSEA. CDR3 size: 18 residues. CDR3 residues: CSVPAGGRGLRVSTEAFF. In nucleotides, the CDR3 is TGCAGCGTCCCGGCCGGGGGGCGCGGGCTTCGGGTTAGCACTGAAGCTTTCTTT.

The J gene is TRBJ1-1, the V gene TRBV5-1, with TRBD1 matching over 8 bases. CDR1 and CDR2 (germline): SGHRS, YFSETQ. There are 18 residues in the CDR3. Trimming at V came to 0 bases and at J to 2 bases, leaving 12 bases not matched to a gene. The CDR3 DNA is TGCGCCAGCAGCTTGGCCTCTCGGACAGGGTCTTCCAACACTGAAGCTTTCTTT. This sequence encodes CASSLASRTGSSNTEAFF.

A single count supports this clone. One end of the junction is discordant with germline, which a read error may explain. The chain uses TRBV7-7 and TRBJ2-3, with 8 nucleotides matching TRBD2. Germline CDR1 reads SSHAT; CDR2 reads FNYEAQ (reference sequence). There are 16 residues in the CDR3. For the CDR3, the DNA is TGTGCTAGCAGCTTATACGACGGGGGGGGCACAGATACGCAGTATTTT. It specifies CASSLYDGGGTDTQYF.

The V call is TRBV7-2, the J call TRBJ1-1; the D gene is possibly TRBD1 (6 bases). V lost 2 bases to trimming and J lost 0 bases, with 10 bases between them. This CDR3 contains 15 residues. CDR1 and CDR2 (germline): SGHTA, FQGNSA. The CDR3 coding sequence is TGTGCCAGCAGCTTAAGTCGGACAGTGAACACTGAAGCTTTCTTT. It is translated as CASSLSRTVNTEAFF. The variable domain in full, completed from reference TRBV7-2 and TRBJ1-1, reads GAGVSQSPSNKVTEKGKDVELRCDPISGHTALYWYRQSLGQGLEFLIYFQGNSAPDKSGLPSDRFSAERTGGSVSTLTIQRTQQEDSAVYLCASSLSRTVNTEAFFGQGTRLTVV.

The chain joins TRBV9 to TRBJ1-2, with unresolved D. The CDR3 sequence is 14 residues long. CDR1 is SGDLS, CDR2 YYNGEE, per germline. V lost 3 bases and J lost 3, with 12 bases in between. CDR3 residues: CASSDRTVDYGYTF. The CDR3 DNA reads TGTGCCAGCAGCGATAGGACGGTCGACTATGGCTACACCTTC. The complete variable domain, with remaining parts taken from reference TRBV9 and TRBJ1-2, reads DSGVTQTPKHLITATGQRVTLRCSPRSGDLSVYWYQQSLDQGLQFLIQYYNGEERAKGNILERFSAQQFPDLHSELNLSSLELGDSALYFCASSDRTVDYGYTFGSGTRLTVV.

The chain combines TRBV6-6 with TRBJ2-1; D could derive from TRBD1 or TRBD2 (5 bases each). This CDR3 contains 16 residues. Germline loops: CDR1 MNHNY, CDR2 SVGAGI (reference sequence). V lost 6 bases to trimming and J lost 5 bases, with 20 bases between them. The chain's CDR3 is CASSPEGRKRHNEQFF. The DNA of the CDR3 is TGTGCCAGCAGCCCCGAGGGGAGAAAACGGCACAATGAGCAGTTCTTC.

The gene calls are TRBV27 and TRBJ2-3, with unresolved D. Trimming shortened V by 8 bases and J by 0 bases, and 21 bases separated the two germline ends. The CDR3 contains 17 residues. The V gene's germline CDR1 is MNHEY and CDR2 SMNVEV (reference sequence). This CDR3 is CASRPAVEKPSTDTQYF. The CDR3 DNA is TGTGCCAGCCGGCCGGCAGTGGAGAAACCTAGCACAGATACGCAGTATTTT.

V gene TRBV5-1 combines with J gene TRBJ2-1; no firm D call. CDR1 SGHRS and CDR2 YFSETQ come from the germline V gene. The length of the CDR3 is 15 residues. V lost 7 bases and J lost 5, with 19 bases in between. In DNA form, the CDR3 reads TGCGCCAGCGAGCCACGGGCAGGCGGAAACAATGAGCAGTTCTTC. This codes for CASEPRAGGNNEQFF.

The rearrangement uses TRBV20-1 and TRBJ1-1; D possibly corresponds to TRBD1 (6 bases). With 3 bases removed from V and 11 bases from J, the gap between germline ends came to 10 bases. The CDR3 covers 10 residues. Germline assignment: CDR1 DFQATT and CDR2 SNEGSKA (reference sequence). CDR3 amino acids: CSARTGLAFF. The CDR3 nucleotides read TGCAGTGCTAGGACAGGTCTCGCTTTCTTT.

The V call is TRBV4-2, the J call TRBJ1-2; the D gene is possibly TRBD1 (6 bases). The CDR3 spans 15 residues. V shed 2 bases and J shed 1 base, with 11 bases lying between them. From germline, CDR1 is LGHNA and CDR2 YNFKEQ. CDR3 bases: TGTGCCAGCAGCCAAACGATACAGGGTAACTATGGCTACACCTTC. Translated: CASSQTIQGNYGYTF.

This chain connects TRBV11-2 to TRBJ1-6, with D perhaps TRBD1 (6 bases). This CDR3 spans 15 amino acids. The V end lost 4 bases, the J end lost 6 bases, and 13 bases lay between the germline ends. Germline V gives CDR1 SGHAT, CDR2 FQNNGV. The CDR3: CASSSVTGFNSPLHF. The CDR3 region has the DNA TGTGCCAGCAGCTCCGTCACAGGGTTTAATTCACCCCTCCACTTT.

This chain uses TRBV28 with TRBJ1-2; D call uncertain. Trimming took 10 bases from V and 1 from J, leaving 10 bases between them. Per the germline V gene, CDR1 is MDHEN and CDR2 is SYDVKM. The length of the CDR3 is 12 residues. CDR3 sequence reads: CATSDFNYGYTF. The CDR3, as DNA: TGTGCCACTTCGGATTTTAACTATGGCTACACCTTC.

The CDR3 loop is CASSERSGGGRTQYF. Here the CDR3 DNA reads TGTGCCAGTAGTGAACGGTCGGGAGGGGGTAGGACGCAGTATTTT. The rearrangement uses TRBV19 and TRBJ2-3; 8 nucleotides line up with TRBD2. J gave up 9 bases and V 5 bases, and 13 bases lay outside the gene matches. Per germline, CDR1 LNHDA and CDR2 SQIVND (reference sequence). There are 15 residues in the CDR3.

This chain uses TRBV2 with TRBJ2-7, with 7 bases matching TRBD1. The germline CDR1 and CDR2 sequences are SNHLY and FYNNEI. The CDR3 is 14 residues long. The V segment lost 7 bases and the J segment 2 bases; nucleotides outside the gene matches: 8. CDR3 bases: TGTGCCAGCACCCTAGGAGGACAGGCCTACGAGCAGTACTTC. Translating it yields CASTLGGQAYEQYF. Full variable domain (rest looked up from reference TRBV2 and TRBJ2-7): EPEVTQTPSHQVTQMGQEVILRCVPISNHLYFYWYRQILGQKVEFLVSFYNNEISEKSEIFDDQFSVERPDGSNFTLKIRSTKLEDSAMYFCASTLGGQAYEQYFGPGTRLTVT.